This T cell receptor (beta chain) comes out of a study of cytomegalovirus exposure and HLA in healthy donors. Whole-study findings and limits: Donors belonging to an Asian-associated ancestry cluster reportedly showed fewer N-insertions in productive TCRs than the roughly 700-donor mean, according to what a later analysis found. In most subjects, TCR beta sequences reportedly gave accurate predictions of HLA-A and HLA-B alleles. It was only CMV serostatus that was available as immune exposure information. The CMV antigen specificity of a few CMV-associated chains was confirmed through in vitro analysis.

Points on this clone: Its antigen is not known.

PCR used 60 Vbeta primers and 13 Jbeta primers. Repertoires were generated with immunoSEQ multiplex PCR, while TCRdb's copy carries only in-frame clones and drops some. The sample yields about 200,000 clones, roughly 85% seen once. This CDR3 contains 15 residues. Germline assignment: CDR1 MNHEY and CDR2 SVGAGI. With 3 bases removed from V and 3 bases from J, the gap between germline ends came to 14 bases. This chain connects TRBV6-5 to TRBJ1-1, with a possible D match to TRBD1 (5 bases). The specimen sequenced was PBMCs. This clonotype was obtained from a woman aged 50 to 60 in good health and CMV-seronegative. CDR3 region: CASSYFGGTHTEAFF. The CDR3 DNA follows: TGTGCCAGCAGTTATTTCGGAGGGACTCACACTGAAGCTTTCTTT.